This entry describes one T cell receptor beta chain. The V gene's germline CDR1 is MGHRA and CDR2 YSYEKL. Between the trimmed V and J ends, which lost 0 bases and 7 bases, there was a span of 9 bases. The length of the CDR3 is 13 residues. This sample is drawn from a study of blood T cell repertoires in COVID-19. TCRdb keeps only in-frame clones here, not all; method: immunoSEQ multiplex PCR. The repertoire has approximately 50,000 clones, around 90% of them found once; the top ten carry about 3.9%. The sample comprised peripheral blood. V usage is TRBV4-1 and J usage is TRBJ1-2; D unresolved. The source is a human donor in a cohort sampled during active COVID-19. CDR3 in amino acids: CASSQDRRGGYTF. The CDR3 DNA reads TGCGCCAGCAGCCAAGATCGCCGGGGTGGCTACACCTTC.